One T cell receptor (beta chain) is described in this entry. Its matching antigen is unknown. Assay version v3.0 of immunoSEQ was used, and it was run at survey level. In sequencing, about 35,000-55,000 T-cell genomes per sample were targeted. Using immunoSEQ multiplex PCR, the repertoire was profiled, and TCRdb retains in-frame clones only, with some absent. This sample carries about 17,000 clones, approximately 80% of them seen once, and the ten largest clones take approximately 8.3%. This entry comes from a study of long-term antiretroviral therapy in people with HIV. Study conclusions and caveats: Comparison with controls showed narrower CDR3 length ranges in HIV repertoires.

Trimming pared 2 bases from V and 4 bases from J, leaving 13 bases between. CDR3 size: 15 residues. Germline lookup yields CDR1 MNHEY and CDR2 SVGAGI. The rearrangement joins TRBV6-5 to TRBJ2-3; D gene unclear. The TCR was taken from a man younger than 35 with HIV. This material consisted of unsorted PBMCs, taken 0.3 years after starting antiretroviral therapy. CDR3 nucleotide sequence: TGTGCCAGCAGTTACAACCCTGTGTTGGCAGATACGCAGTATTTT. Its translation: CASSYNPVLADTQYF.